One sample yielded the 5 T cell receptor beta chains listed below, sequenced in a study of T cell repertoires in cytomegalovirus infection. TCRdb reprocessed the reads via MiXCR and lists one record per CDR3 protein. The sample lists 340,000 or so distinct CDR3 sequences; approximately 25% were seen once. No antigen is known for these receptors. The sample was cultured PBMCs, taken from culture after CMV antigen stimulation. These receptors were obtained from a human donor in good health (CMV status not recorded). Some clones in this sample may be carry-over from other donors' samples.

This clonotype was counted ten times or more. This chain connects TRBV7-2 to TRBJ1-2; 8 nucleotides align to TRBD1. Losses at the gene ends were 5 bases for V and 7 bases for J; bases not matched to a gene: 6. The CDR3 runs 13 residues. Germline assignment: CDR1 SGHTA and CDR2 FQGNSA. The CDR3 protein is CASSLKTGVGYTF. Written as DNA, the CDR3 is TGTGCCAGCAGCCTCAAGACAGGGGTTGGCTACACCTTC.

This clonotype was counted at least ten times. The chain has TRBV7-2 and TRBJ1-3; maybe TRBD1 (6 bases). V was shortened by 3 bases and J by 7 bases, with 16 bases between the two germline ends. The CDR3 totals 15 residues. Germline CDR1 reads SGHTA; CDR2 reads FQGNSA. Here the CDR3 reads CASSFFSGEVNTIYF. In DNA form, the CDR3 reads TGTGCCAGCAGCTTTTTTTCAGGGGAAGTGAACACCATATATTTT.

This clonotype was recorded a few times. The rearrangement uses TRBV12-3 or TRBV12-4 and TRBJ2-7; tentative D call: TRBD1 (5 bases). Between the trimmed V and J ends, which lost 3 bases and 0 bases, there was a span of 15 bases. This CDR3 has 16 amino acids. The CDR3 coding sequence is TGTGCCAGCAGTTTTGGCACAGGCGTTTACTCCTACGAGCAGTACTTC. Protein: CASSFGTGVYSYEQYF.

This clonotype was observed at least ten times. V usage is TRBV7-2 and J usage is TRBJ2-1, with TRBD1 identical over 9 bases. The CDR3 has 16 amino acids. Germline CDR1 reads SGHTA; CDR2 reads FQGNSA. V shed 6 bases and J 5 bases; nucleotides not matched to a gene: 11. In DNA, the CDR3 is TGTGCCAGCAGGATCGTACAGGGGGCTACCGACAATGAGCAGTTCTTC. This encodes CASRIVQGATDNEQFF.

The J gene is TRBJ2-3, the V gene TRBV12-3 or TRBV12-4; D could derive from TRBD1 or TRBD2 (5 bases each). This CDR3 spans 14 amino acids. V was trimmed by 4 bases and J by 0 bases, leaving 8 bases between them. DNA of the CDR3: TGTGCCAGCAGTTGGGGCGGGAGCACAGATACGCAGTATTTT. Protein: CASSWGGSTDTQYF.